Listed here are 17 T cell receptor beta chains from one sample, sequenced in a study of T cell changes during pregnancy in multiple sclerosis. The protocol was immunoSEQ multiplex PCR, while the TCRdb copy is restricted to in-frame clones and leaves out a portion. This table holds around 38,000 clones, roughly 90% found once. The material was CD8+ T cells from peripheral blood mononuclear cells, obtained in the third trimester of pregnancy. The receptors shown here come from a female donor with multiple sclerosis, enrolled in a pregnancy study.

The rearrangement joins TRBV27 to TRBJ2-3; 7 nucleotides line up with TRBD2. V lost 2 bases to trimming and J lost 5 bases; unmatched junction nucleotides: 7. Germline V gene sequence: CDR1 MNHEY, CDR2 SMNVEV (reference sequence). This CDR3 region has 15 residues. The CDR3 DNA is TGTGCCAGCAGTTTAGACCGGGAGGTAAAAGATACGCAGTATTTT. It encodes CASSLDREVKDTQYF.

This chain uses TRBV5-1 with TRBJ2-2; TRBD1 might be the D (6 bases). The length of the CDR3 is 17 residues. Germline V gene sequence: CDR1 SGHRS, CDR2 YFSETQ. V lost 4 bases and J lost 0, with 16 bases in between. The CDR3 reads CASSTVDRNANTGELFF. As DNA, the CDR3 is TGCGCCAGCAGCACCGTGGACAGAAACGCGAACACCGGGGAGCTGTTTTTT. The variable domain in full, with the rest retrieved from reference TRBV5-1 and TRBJ2-2, is KAGVTQTPRYLIKTRGQQVTLSCSPISGHRSVSWYQQTPGQGLQFLFEYFSETQRNKGNFPGRFSGRQFSNSRSEMNVSTLELGDSALYLCASSTVDRNANTGELFFGEGSRLTVL.

The rearrangement links TRBV10-1 to TRBJ2-1; 9 nucleotides match TRBD2. Germline CDR1 reads WNHNN; CDR2 reads SYGVQD (reference sequence). V lost 6 bases to trimming and J lost 2 bases; unmatched junction nucleotides: 11. The CDR3 sequence is 17 residues long. CDR3 protein: CASRKRLAACTYNEQFF. Here the CDR3 DNA reads TGCGCCAGCAGGAAAAGACTAGCGGCTTGTACCTACAATGAGCAGTTCTTC.

This chain uses TRBV7-9 with TRBJ1-1; D uncertain. The CDR3 covers 15 residues. Germline CDR1 SEHNR, CDR2 FQNEAQ (reference sequence). V was clipped by 5 bases and J by 1 base, with 14 bases between them. The CDR3 here is CASSALREGNTEAFF. The CDR3 nucleotides are TGTGCCAGCAGCGCCCTAAGGGAGGGGAACACTGAAGCTTTCTTT.

The genes are TRBV5-1 and TRBJ2-7; 14 bases agree with TRBD2. This CDR3 region has 18 residues. The V segment lost 4 bases and the J segment 0 bases; nucleotides outside the gene matches: 9. Germline V gene lookup returns CDR1 SGHRS and CDR2 YFSETQ. In DNA, the CDR3 is TGCGCCAGCAGCCCTTGGGGGGGACTAGCGGGGGTCTCCTACGAGCAGTACTTC. Its translation is CASSPWGGLAGVSYEQYF.

This chain joins TRBV6-5 and TRBJ2-2; a possible D gene is TRBD1 (6 bases). Germline V gives CDR1 MNHEY, CDR2 SVGAGI. V was clipped by 2 bases and J by 5 bases, with 12 bases between them. This CDR3 contains 15 residues. This CDR3 is CASSYQLRGTGELFF. In nucleotides, the CDR3 is TGTGCCAGCAGTTACCAGCTAAGGGGGACCGGGGAGCTGTTTTTT.

Relative to its sample, this clone is large (0.1 to 1%). This rearrangement joins TRBV6-4 to TRBJ2-1; 16 bases map to TRBD2. CDR3 length: 16 amino acids. V was clipped by 6 bases and J by 10 bases; unmatched bases: 9. Germline values: CDR1 MRHNA, CDR2 SNTAGT. This CDR3 reads CASSAGTSGGAGEQFF. The CDR3 DNA reads TGTGCCAGCAGCGCCGGGACTAGCGGGGGGGCAGGGGAGCAGTTCTTC.

CDR3 DNA sequence: TGTGCCAGCAGTTGGACAGGGAGGGAGCAGTACTTC. Encoded protein: CASSWTGREQYF. The J gene is TRBJ2-7, the V gene TRBV6-5; 8 positions agree with TRBD1. V dropped 4 bases and J dropped 7; count of bases not matched to a gene: 3. The germline gives CDR1 MNHEY, CDR2 SVGAGI. This CDR3 is 12 amino acids long.

The gene calls are TRBV13 and TRBJ2-4, with D possibly TRBD1 on 5 matching bases. Germline CDR1 reads PRHDT; CDR2 reads FYEKMQ (reference sequence). Trimming removed 0 bases at V and 7 bases at J, with 10 bases between. This CDR3 is built from 14 residues. The CDR3 region has the DNA TGTGCCAGCAGCTTAGGAACAGCAGGGAACATTCAGTACTTC. It is translated as CASSLGTAGNIQYF.

V gene TRBV29-1 combines with J gene TRBJ1-5, with TRBD1 matching over 12 bases. Germline CDR1 is SQVTM and CDR2 is ANQGSEA. The CDR3 loop spans 14 amino acids. The J segment lost 7 bases and the V segment lost 3 bases, leaving 4 bases of the junction unmatched. CDR3 DNA: TGCAGCGTTGAGGGACAGGGGGCTGGACAGCCCCAGCATTTT. Translating it yields CSVEGQGAGQPQHF.

CDR3 DNA: TGTGCCAGCAGTACACCTGAAACCTACGAGCAGTACTTC. This gives the protein CASSTPETYEQYF. The chain recombines TRBV27 with TRBJ2-7; D call uncertain. Trimming cost V 5 bases and J 2 bases, with 10 bases left between them. CDR1 is MNHEY, CDR2 SMNVEV, per germline (reference sequence). The CDR3 runs 13 residues.

This chain joins TRBV2 and TRBJ1-3; 7 bases are shared with TRBD1. Germline CDR1 SNHLY, CDR2 FYNNEI. This CDR3 region has 14 residues. The V gene end was trimmed by 6 bases and the J gene end by 2 bases; junction bases not matched to a gene: 4. CDR3 amino acids: CASRRTGPGNTIYF. CDR3 DNA: TGTGCCAGCAGGAGGACAGGTCCTGGAAACACCATATATTTT.

This sequence joins TRBV6-5 and TRBJ2-7, with D maybe TRBD1 (8 bases). The germline gives CDR1 MNHEY, CDR2 SVGAGI. V was trimmed by 5 bases and J by 4 bases, leaving 18 bases between them. This CDR3 contains 15 residues. CDR3 amino acids: CASSQLIQGGYEQYF. The CDR3 DNA is TGTGCCAGCAGTCAACTAATACAGGGGGGGTACGAGCAGTACTTC.

V is TRBV2 and J is TRBJ2-1; maybe TRBD2 (6 bases). Germline-derived CDR1 and CDR2 are SNHLY and FYNNEI. V was clipped by 7 bases and J by 3 bases, with 19 bases between them. CDR3 length: 16 residues. CDR3 coding DNA: TGTGCCAGCATGGGAACGGGAGTAAAATACTACAATGAGCAGTTCTTC. Its translation: CASMGTGVKYYNEQFF.

The rearrangement links TRBV4-1 to TRBJ2-7, with 8 nucleotides matching TRBD1. This CDR3 comprises 14 residues. V lost 1 base to trimming and J lost 5 bases; unmatched junction nucleotides: 4. CDR1 and CDR2 from the germline V gene are MGHRA and YSYEKL. CDR3 coding DNA: TGCGCCAGCAGCCAAGTTAACAGGGGGGACGAGCAGTACTTC. Its protein is CASSQVNRGDEQYF.

The genes are TRBV6-6 and TRBJ2-5; a weak D match, TRBD2 (5 bases). V lost 6 bases, J lost 0 bases, and 14 bases lay in between. In germline, CDR1 is MNHNY, CDR2 SVGAGI (reference sequence). CDR3 length equals 15 residues. CDR3 DNA sequence: TGTGCCAGCAGCGGGATCCGGATAGACCAAGAGACCCAGTACTTC. Residues: CASSGIRIDQETQYF.

This sequence joins TRBV6-1 and TRBJ2-3; D not certain. CDR1 is MNHNS and CDR2 is SASEGT in the germline V gene. CDR3 size: 13 residues. V gave up 4 bases and J gave up 5 bases, with 10 bases separating them. CDR3 loop: CASSGPLEDTQYF. CDR3 coding DNA: TGTGCCAGCAGTGGGCCCCTAGAAGATACGCAGTATTTT.